This TCR beta chain stems from a study of cytomegalovirus exposure and HLA in healthy donors. Study results and limitations: Highest at DRB1 and lowest at HLA-C, TCR association rates differed among HLA loci in a later analysis.

This cohort consisted of healthy bone marrow donors. In its sample, this clone was seen once. What it binds is unknown. V was clipped by 4 bases and J by 6 bases, with 13 bases between them. CDR3 length equals 13 residues. Germline CDR1 SQVTM, CDR2 ANQGSEA. The PCR employed 60 Vbeta primers together with 13 Jbeta primers. Profiled with immunoSEQ multiplex PCR; TCRdb holds only in-frame clones, not every one. The table lists approximately 140,000 clones, about three quarters of them singletons. The sample taken for sequencing was PBMCs. The chain joins TRBV29-1 to TRBJ2-1; TRBD1 is a possible D gene (5 bases). This clonotype originated in a young woman in good health and CMV-seronegative. The CDR3 spells CSVVADRPNEQFF. The CDR3 nucleotides read TGCAGCGTTGTCGCAGACAGACCCAATGAGCAGTTCTTC.